These 13 T cell receptor beta chains originate from one sample sequenced in a study of blood T cells in healthy people across ages (dated by TCRdb to 2014 to 2015). Receptor libraries were prepared by 5' RACE. The sample was run on an Illumina HiSeq 2500. The second PCR ran for about 6 to 12 cycles and used a J-beta primer mix along with a sample-barcoded 5' primer. TCRdb's own reprocessing of the public reads used fastp at Q25 and MiXCR and kept productive beta chains. Entries are consolidated by CDR3 protein sequence, retaining the most common genes and DNA. Within this sample are about 1,400,000 distinct CDR3 sequences, with 55% to 75% of them counted one time only. Of the sample, 6.7% falls within the top ten clones. Source material: blood. These receptors came from a man younger than 35 in good health.

The chain links TRBV27 to TRBJ2-6; possibly TRBD2 for D (5 bases). Germline lookup yields CDR1 MNHEY and CDR2 SMNVEV (reference sequence). V shed 5 bases and J shed 0 bases, with 17 bases lying between them. The CDR3 spans 18 residues. The CDR3 bases are TGTGCCAGCAGTGAACGAGGGCAAGATTACTCTGGGGCCAACGTCCTGACTTTC. It encodes CASSERGQDYSGANVLTF.

The chain combines TRBV5-1 with TRBJ1-5, with D possibly matching TRBD1 (5 bases). V lost 1 base and J 6 bases, leaving 17 bases between the germline ends. Germline V gives CDR1 SGHRS, CDR2 YFSETQ. The CDR3 sequence is 16 residues long. The CDR3 DNA reads as TGCGCCAGCAGCTTGAGTAGCGGGGGGTTGTGTCAGCCCCAGCATTTT. Translated, it gives CASSLSSGGLCQPQHF.

This clonotype occurred a few times. The genes are TRBV28 and TRBJ1-2; unclear D gene. Between the trimmed V and J ends, which lost 8 bases and 0 bases, there was a span of 7 bases. The CDR3 extends over 12 amino acids. Germline CDR1 is MDHEN and CDR2 is SYDVKM. CDR3 region: CASGSANYGYTF. The DNA for the CDR3 is TGTGCCAGCGGCAGCGCTAACTATGGCTACACCTTC.

The rearrangement links TRBV5-4 to TRBJ2-1, with 9 bases identical to TRBD1. The CDR3 spans 13 residues. The V gene's germline CDR1 is SGHNT and CDR2 YYREEE (reference sequence). Unmatched junction bases numbered 9, after V lost 10 bases and J lost 7 bases. CDR3 DNA: TGTGCCTCAGAGGGGACAGGGTATAATGAGCAGTTCTTC. This encodes CASEGTGYNEQFF.

The chain employs TRBV20-1 and TRBJ2-7, with 7 bases identical to TRBD1. The ends lost 5 bases at V and 0 bases at J; junction bases unmatched: 1. This CDR3 comprises 12 residues. Germline CDR1 DFQATT, CDR2 SNEGSKA (reference sequence). CDR3: CSADRVSYEQYF. CDR3 DNA: TGCAGTGCTGACAGGGTCTCCTACGAGCAGTACTTC.

The chain combines TRBV4-3 with TRBJ2-3; D call uncertain. The V end lost 1 base, the J end lost 6 bases, and 14 bases lay between the germline ends. The CDR3 runs to 15 residues. Germline assignment: CDR1 LGHNA and CDR2 YSLEER. In nucleotides, the CDR3 is TGCGCCAGCAGCCAAGGGGCAGGTGGTTGGGATACGCAGTATTTT. Protein sequence: CASSQGAGGWDTQYF.

The chain employs TRBV20-1 and TRBJ2-7; no definite D call. Germline values: CDR1 DFQATT, CDR2 SNEGSKA (reference sequence). CDR3 length: 14 residues. V lost 7 bases and J 6 bases, leaving 22 bases between the germline ends. The CDR3 region is CSVSLGSPSSEQYF. In DNA, the CDR3 is TGCAGTGTTTCACTTGGCTCCCCCAGCTCCGAGCAGTACTTC.

The chain is built from TRBV14 and TRBJ2-7, with 7 bases that match TRBD2. The trim removed 3 bases at V and 3 bases at J, leaving 5 bases unmatched. Germline CDR1 SGHDN, CDR2 FVKESK. This CDR3 has 14 residues. The CDR3 protein is CASSHTSDFYEQYF. As DNA, the CDR3 is TGTGCCAGCAGCCATACTAGCGACTTCTACGAGCAGTACTTC. The complete variable domain, with remaining parts taken from reference TRBV14 and TRBJ2-7, reads EAGVTQFPSHSVIEKGQTVTLRCDPISGHDNLYWYRRVMGKEIKFLLHFVKESKQDESGMPNNRFLAERTGGTYSTLKVQPAELEDSGVYFCASSHTSDFYEQYFGPGTRLTVT.

The V gene is TRBV7-8, the J gene TRBJ1-5; 7 positions match TRBD1. V trimming: 3 bases; J trimming: 0 bases; junction bases outside the gene matches: 8. The CDR3 consists of 17 residues. CDR1 and CDR2 from the germline V gene are SGHVS and FQNEAQ. The CDR3 spells CASSLTGPGDSNQPQHF. Here the CDR3 DNA reads TGTGCCAGCAGCTTGACAGGGCCGGGAGATAGCAATCAGCCCCAGCATTTT.

This chain uses TRBV29-1 with TRBJ1-1, with TRBD1 identical over 9 bases. Trimming at V came to 6 bases and at J to 2 bases, leaving 4 bases not matched to a gene. This CDR3 is 13 amino acids long. Germline V CDR1 and CDR2: SQVTM, ANQGSEA. CDR3 sequence reads: CSVLGQGNTEAFF. The CDR3, as DNA: TGCAGCGTGTTGGGACAGGGCAACACTGAAGCTTTCTTT.

This clonotype was seen just once. This chain connects TRBV6-5 to TRBJ1-1, with 8 bases identical to TRBD1. Germline V gene sequence: CDR1 MNHEY, CDR2 SVGAGI. The V gene end was trimmed by 7 bases and the J gene end by 6 bases; junction bases not matched to a gene: 10. The CDR3 sequence is 14 residues long. For the CDR3, the DNA is TGTGCCAGCATTAGGACAGGGATTTTAGCTGAAGCTTTCTTT. It specifies CASIRTGILAEAFF.

Note on this clonotype: At one end the junction does not follow the germline gene, possibly because of a read error. The chain uses TRBV11-2 and TRBJ2-7; TRBD1 agrees at 7 bases. Germline CDR1 and CDR2: SGHAT and FQNNGV. This CDR3 has 14 residues. The CDR3 is CASLGQDAGYERYF. The DNA of the CDR3 is TGTGCCAGCCTAGGACAGGATGCTGGGTACGAGCGGTACTTC.

The chain has TRBV28 and TRBJ1-2; D perhaps matches TRBD1 (6 bases). The germline V gene has CDR1 MDHEN and CDR2 SYDVKM. The CDR3 is 14 residues long. V was shortened by 3 bases and J by 8 bases, with 16 bases between the two germline ends. The CDR3 region has the DNA TGTGCCAGCAGTTTCTTCGGGGGGCTGTCGGGCTACACCTTC. Translating it yields CASSFFGGLSGYTF.